This T cell receptor beta chain was captured by sequencing in a study of T-cell reconstitution after alpha-beta-depleted transplantation in children. This clonotype came up many times. A TCRbeta library incorporating unique molecular identifiers was prepared. TCRdb used MiXCR to reprocess the PCR reads, holding one entry per CDR3 protein. The sample holds hundreds of thousands of distinct CDR3 sequences, about 25% seen once. This CDR3 contains 14 residues. V gave up 0 bases and J gave up 2 bases, with 9 bases separating them. Germline lookup yields CDR1 DFQATT and CDR2 SNEGSKA (reference sequence). The chain carries TRBV20-1 and TRBJ2-3; D is undetermined. The source of this sequence is a girl under 10 years old with Fanconi anemia, due to receive a stem cell transplant. Sequencing used PBMCs, obtained before TCRalphabeta/CD19-depleted stem cell transplant. In DNA form, the CDR3 reads TGCAGTGCTAGAGAGGTCCAGAACACAGATACGCAGTATTTT. Encoded protein: CSAREVQNTDTQYF.